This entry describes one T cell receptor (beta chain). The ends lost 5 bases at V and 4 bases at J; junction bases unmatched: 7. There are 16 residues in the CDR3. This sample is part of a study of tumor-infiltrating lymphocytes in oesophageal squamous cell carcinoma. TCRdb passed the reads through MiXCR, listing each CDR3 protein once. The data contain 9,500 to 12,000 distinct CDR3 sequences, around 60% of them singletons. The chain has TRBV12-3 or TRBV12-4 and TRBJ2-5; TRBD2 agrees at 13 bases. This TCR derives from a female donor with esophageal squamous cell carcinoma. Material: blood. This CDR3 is CASSQIGLAGVETQYF. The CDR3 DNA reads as TGTGCCAGCAGTCAAATTGGACTAGCGGGAGTAGAGACCCAGTACTTC.